The present T cell receptor beta chain was sequenced within a study of immune evolution from preneoplasia to lung adenocarcinoma. Study observations and caveats: Later-stage lesions seemingly showed higher T cell density and diversity than normal lung. Top clone frequencies peaked in normal lung, apparently declining through invasive adenocarcinoma.

The assay was immunoSEQ multiplex PCR, and TCRdb's table has in-frame clones only and misses some. Of several thousand clones listed, 81% are singletons. Resections took place in Japan or China from about 2013 to 2018. Two lung cancer pathologists independently confirmed each histologic diagnosis. The V end lost 6 bases, the J end lost 4 bases, and 17 bases lay between the germline ends. The CDR3 has 15 residues. Germline V gene data show CDR1 as MRHNA and CDR2 as SNTAGT. To note about this clone: Its cognate antigen is unknown. This may stem from a read error, because a much larger clone lies one nucleotide away.

The specimen was FFPE adjacent normal lung tissue. The receptor's source is a person aged 65 to 79 with lung adenocarcinoma. The chain is built from TRBV6-4 and TRBJ2-3; TRBD1 or TRBD2 may be the D gene (6 bases each). CDR3 DNA sequence: TGTGCCAGCAGCCCTAACGAGGGGGAGGCAGATACGCAGTATTTT. It codes for CASSPNEGEADTQYF.